This T cell receptor beta chain was recovered during a study of blood T cell repertoires in COVID-19. Study context: The study drew acute and convalescent COVID-19 samples from the United States, Italy and Spain. The cDNA or gDNA used as material had been derived from T cells, B-cell-depleted T cells, or PBMCs.

With 7 bases clipped from V and 1 base from J, the junction kept 14 bases outside the gene matches. CDR1 is SGHVS, CDR2 FQNEAQ, per germline. The CDR3 consists of 17 residues. In the original processing: Amplification of reference gene primers provided the estimated nucleated cell counts. The assay was immunoSEQ multiplex PCR, and TCRdb's table has in-frame clones only and misses some. The V and J calls and the clone size are those of that table, but D and trimming were determined from the DNA. In the table there are around 140,000 clones, approximately 88% of which are singletons. The sequence was obtained from a man in his fifties or sixties with acute or convalescent COVID-19. The sample was peripheral blood. The chain links TRBV7-8 to TRBJ2-3; 7 bases agree with TRBD2. CDR3 bases: TGTGCCAGCAACCGAGATGGGAGGGAGGGAGGCACAGATACGCAGTATTTT. This encodes CASNRDGREGGTDTQYF. Combining the CDR3 with reference TRBV7-8 and TRBJ2-3 gives the whole variable domain GAGVSQSPRYKVAKRGQDVALRCDPISGHVSLFWYQQALGQGPEFLTYFQNEAQLDKSGLPSDRFFAERPEGSVSTLKIQRTQQEDSAVYLCASNRDGREGGTDTQYFGPGTRLTVL.